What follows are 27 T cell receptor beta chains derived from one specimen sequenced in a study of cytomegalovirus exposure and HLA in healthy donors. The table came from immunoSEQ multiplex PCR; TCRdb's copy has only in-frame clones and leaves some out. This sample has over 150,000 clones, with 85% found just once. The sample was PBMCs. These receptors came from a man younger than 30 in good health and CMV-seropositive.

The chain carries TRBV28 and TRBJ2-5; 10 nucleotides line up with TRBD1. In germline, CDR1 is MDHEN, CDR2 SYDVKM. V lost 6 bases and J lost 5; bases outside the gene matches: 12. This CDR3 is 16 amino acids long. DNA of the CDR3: TGTGCCAGCAGCCTACCCCGACAGGGGGCAGGGGAGACCCAGTACTTC. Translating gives CASSLPRQGAGETQYF.

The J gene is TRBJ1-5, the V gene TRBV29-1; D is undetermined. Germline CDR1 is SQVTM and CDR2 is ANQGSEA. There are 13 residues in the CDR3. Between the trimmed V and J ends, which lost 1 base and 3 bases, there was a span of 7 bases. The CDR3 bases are TGCAGCGTTGAAGTGGGCTACAATCAGCCCCAGCATTTT. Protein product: CSVEVGYNQPQHF.

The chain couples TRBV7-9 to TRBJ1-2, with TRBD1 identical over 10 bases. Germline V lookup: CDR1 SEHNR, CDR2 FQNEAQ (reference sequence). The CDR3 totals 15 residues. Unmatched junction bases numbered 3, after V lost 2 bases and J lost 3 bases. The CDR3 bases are TGTGCCAGCAGCTTATCCGGGACAGGGGACTATGGCTACACCTTC. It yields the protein CASSLSGTGDYGYTF.

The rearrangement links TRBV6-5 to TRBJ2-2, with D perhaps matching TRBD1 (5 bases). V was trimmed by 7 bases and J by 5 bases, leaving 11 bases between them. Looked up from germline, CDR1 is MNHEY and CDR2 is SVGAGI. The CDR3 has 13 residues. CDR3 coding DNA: TGTGCCAGCAAGGCAGGGCGGACCGGGGAGCTGTTTTTT. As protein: CASKAGRTGELFF.

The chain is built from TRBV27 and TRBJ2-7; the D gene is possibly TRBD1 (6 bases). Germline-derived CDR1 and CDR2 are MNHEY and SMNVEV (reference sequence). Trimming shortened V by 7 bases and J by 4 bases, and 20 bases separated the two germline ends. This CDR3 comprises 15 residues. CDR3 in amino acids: CASTNRDNLIYEQYF. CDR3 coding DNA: TGTGCCAGCACCAACCGGGACAATCTCATTTACGAGCAGTACTTC.

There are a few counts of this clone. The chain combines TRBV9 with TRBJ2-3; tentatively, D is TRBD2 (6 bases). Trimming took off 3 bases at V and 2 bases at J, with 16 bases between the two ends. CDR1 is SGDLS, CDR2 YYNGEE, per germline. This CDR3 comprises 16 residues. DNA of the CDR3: TGTGCCAGCAGCGCCCAGACTAGTACCATCACAGATACGCAGTATTTT. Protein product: CASSAQTSTITDTQYF.

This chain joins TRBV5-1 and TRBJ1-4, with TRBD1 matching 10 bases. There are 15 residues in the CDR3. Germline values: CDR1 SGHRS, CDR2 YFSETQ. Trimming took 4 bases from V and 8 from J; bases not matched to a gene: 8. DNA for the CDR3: TGCGCCAGCAGCGGGGCCGGGACAGGGGAAGAAAAACTGTTTTTT. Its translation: CASSGAGTGEEKLFF.

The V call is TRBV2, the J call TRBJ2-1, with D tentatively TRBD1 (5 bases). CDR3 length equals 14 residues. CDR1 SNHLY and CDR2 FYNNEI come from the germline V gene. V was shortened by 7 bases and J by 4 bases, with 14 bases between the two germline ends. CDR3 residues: CASTVQQGYNEQFF. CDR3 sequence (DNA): TGTGCCAGCACTGTCCAGCAGGGATACAATGAGCAGTTCTTC.

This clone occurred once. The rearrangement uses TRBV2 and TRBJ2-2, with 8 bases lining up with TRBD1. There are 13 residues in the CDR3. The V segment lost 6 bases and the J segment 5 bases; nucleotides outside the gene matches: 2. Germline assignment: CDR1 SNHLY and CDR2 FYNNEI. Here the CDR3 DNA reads TGTGCCAGCAGCGGACAGGGAACCGGGGAGCTGTTTTTT. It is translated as CASSGQGTGELFF.

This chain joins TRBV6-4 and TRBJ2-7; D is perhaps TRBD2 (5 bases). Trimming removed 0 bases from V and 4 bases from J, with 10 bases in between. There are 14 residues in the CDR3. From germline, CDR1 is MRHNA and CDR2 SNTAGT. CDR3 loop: CASSDSASRYEQYF. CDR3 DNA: TGTGCCAGCAGTGACTCTGCTAGCAGGTACGAGCAGTACTTC.

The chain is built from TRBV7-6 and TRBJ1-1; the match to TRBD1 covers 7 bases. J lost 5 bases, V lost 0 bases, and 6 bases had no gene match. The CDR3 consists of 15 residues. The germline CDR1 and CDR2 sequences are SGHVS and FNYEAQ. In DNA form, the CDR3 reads TGTGCCAGCAGCTTAGCCATGGGACAGAGAACTGAAGCTTTCTTT. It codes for CASSLAMGQRTEAFF.

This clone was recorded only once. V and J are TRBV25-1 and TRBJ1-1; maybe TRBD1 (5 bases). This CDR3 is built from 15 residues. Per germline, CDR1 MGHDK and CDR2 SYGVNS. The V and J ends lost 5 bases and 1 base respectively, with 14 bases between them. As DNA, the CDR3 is TGTGCCAGCAGTACTCCCTGGGGGGAGAACACTGAAGCTTTCTTT. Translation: CASSTPWGENTEAFF. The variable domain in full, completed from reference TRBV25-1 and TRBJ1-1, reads EADIYQTPRYLVIGTGKKITLECSQTMGHDKMYWYQQDPGMELHLIHYSYGVNSTEKGDLSSESTVSRIRTEHFPLTLESARPSHTSQYLCASSTPWGENTEAFFGQGTRLTVV.

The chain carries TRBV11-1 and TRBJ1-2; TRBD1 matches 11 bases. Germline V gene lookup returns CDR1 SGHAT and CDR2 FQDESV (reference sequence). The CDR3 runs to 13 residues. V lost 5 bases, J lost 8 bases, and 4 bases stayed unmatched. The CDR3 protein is CASSPDRGRGYTF. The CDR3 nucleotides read TGTGCCAGCAGCCCGGACAGGGGGCGAGGCTACACCTTC.

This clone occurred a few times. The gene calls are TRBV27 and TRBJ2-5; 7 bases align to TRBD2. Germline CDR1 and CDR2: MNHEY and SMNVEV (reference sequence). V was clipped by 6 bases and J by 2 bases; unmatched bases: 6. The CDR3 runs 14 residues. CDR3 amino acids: CASRSSGRQETQYF. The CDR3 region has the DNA TGTGCCAGCAGGTCTAGCGGAAGACAAGAGACCCAGTACTTC.

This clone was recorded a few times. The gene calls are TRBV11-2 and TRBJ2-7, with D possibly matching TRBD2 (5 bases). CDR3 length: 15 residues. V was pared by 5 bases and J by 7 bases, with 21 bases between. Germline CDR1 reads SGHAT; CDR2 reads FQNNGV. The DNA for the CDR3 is TGTGCCAGCAGCCCTCGACCCCGGTCCCCGGGGGAGCAGTACTTC. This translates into CASSPRPRSPGEQYF.

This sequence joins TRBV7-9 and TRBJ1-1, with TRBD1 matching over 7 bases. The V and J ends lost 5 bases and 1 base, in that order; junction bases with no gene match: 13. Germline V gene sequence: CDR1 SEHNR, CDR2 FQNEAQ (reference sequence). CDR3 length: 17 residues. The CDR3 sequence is CASSPGQPSRGNTEAFF. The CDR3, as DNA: TGTGCCAGCAGCCCGGGACAGCCAAGTCGGGGGAACACTGAAGCTTTCTTT.

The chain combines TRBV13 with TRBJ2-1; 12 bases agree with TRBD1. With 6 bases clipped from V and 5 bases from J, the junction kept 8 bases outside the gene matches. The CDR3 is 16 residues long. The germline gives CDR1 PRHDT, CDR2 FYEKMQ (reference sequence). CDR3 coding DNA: TGTGCCAGCAGGGGACAGGGGGCTTATCAAGACAATGAGCAGTTCTTC. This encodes CASRGQGAYQDNEQFF.

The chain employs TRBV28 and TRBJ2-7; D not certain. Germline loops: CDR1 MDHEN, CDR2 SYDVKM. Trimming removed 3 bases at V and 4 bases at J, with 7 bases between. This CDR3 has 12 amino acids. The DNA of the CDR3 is TGTGCCAGCAGTTTGTTTGAGTACGAGCAGTACTTC. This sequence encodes CASSLFEYEQYF.

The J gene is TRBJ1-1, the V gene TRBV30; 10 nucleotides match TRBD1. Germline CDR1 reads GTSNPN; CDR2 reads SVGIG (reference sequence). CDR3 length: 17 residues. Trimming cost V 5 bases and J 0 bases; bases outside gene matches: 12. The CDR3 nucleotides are TGTGCCTGGGCCTACCGGGACAGGGGATTAATGAACACTGAAGCTTTCTTT. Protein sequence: CAWAYRDRGLMNTEAFF.

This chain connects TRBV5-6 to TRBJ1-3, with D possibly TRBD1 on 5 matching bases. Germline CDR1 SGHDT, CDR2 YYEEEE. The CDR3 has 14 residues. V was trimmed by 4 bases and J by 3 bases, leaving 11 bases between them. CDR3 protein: CASSMWTIGNTIYF. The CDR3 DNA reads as TGTGCCAGCAGCATGTGGACAATTGGAAACACCATATATTTT.

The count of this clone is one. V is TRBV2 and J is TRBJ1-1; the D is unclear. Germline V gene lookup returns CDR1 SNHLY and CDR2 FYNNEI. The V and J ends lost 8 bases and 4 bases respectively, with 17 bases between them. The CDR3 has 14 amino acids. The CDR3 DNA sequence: TGTGCCAGCCTCTCCCTCCGGGTGGGCACTGAAGCTTTCTTT. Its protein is CASLSLRVGTEAFF.

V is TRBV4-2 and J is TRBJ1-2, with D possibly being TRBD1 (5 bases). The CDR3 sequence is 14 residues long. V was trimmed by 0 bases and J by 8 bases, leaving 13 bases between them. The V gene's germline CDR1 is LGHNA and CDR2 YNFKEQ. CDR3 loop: CASSQEGAGRGYTF. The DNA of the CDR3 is TGTGCCAGCAGCCAAGAAGGGGCAGGGCGAGGCTACACCTTC.

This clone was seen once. The CDR3 loop is CASSWTGTDSNQPQHF. The DNA for the CDR3 is TGCGCCAGCAGCTGGACCGGGACAGATAGCAATCAGCCCCAGCATTTT. The rearrangement uses TRBV5-1 and TRBJ1-5, with 7 bases fitting TRBD1. The germline V gene encodes CDR1 SGHRS and CDR2 YFSETQ. The V and J ends lost 3 bases and 0 bases, in that order; junction bases with no gene match: 6. The CDR3 loop spans 16 amino acids.

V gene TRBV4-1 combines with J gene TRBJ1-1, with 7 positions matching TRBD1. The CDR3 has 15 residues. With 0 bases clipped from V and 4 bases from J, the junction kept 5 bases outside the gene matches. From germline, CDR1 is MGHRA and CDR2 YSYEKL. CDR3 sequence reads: CASSQEWDSGTEAFF. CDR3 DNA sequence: TGCGCCAGCAGCCAAGAATGGGACAGCGGCACTGAAGCTTTCTTT.

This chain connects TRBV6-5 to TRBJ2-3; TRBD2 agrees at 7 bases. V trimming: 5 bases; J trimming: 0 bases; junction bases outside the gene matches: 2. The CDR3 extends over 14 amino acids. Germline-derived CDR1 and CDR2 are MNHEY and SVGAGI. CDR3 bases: TGTGCCAGCAGTCTAGCGGCAAGCACAGATACGCAGTATTTT. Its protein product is CASSLAASTDTQYF.

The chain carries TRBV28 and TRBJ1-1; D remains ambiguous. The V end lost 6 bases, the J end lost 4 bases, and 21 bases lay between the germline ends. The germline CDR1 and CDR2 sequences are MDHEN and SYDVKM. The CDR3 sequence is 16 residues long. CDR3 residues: CASSVPHATGGTEAFF. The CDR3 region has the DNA TGTGCCAGCAGCGTTCCACATGCGACGGGAGGCACTGAAGCTTTCTTT.

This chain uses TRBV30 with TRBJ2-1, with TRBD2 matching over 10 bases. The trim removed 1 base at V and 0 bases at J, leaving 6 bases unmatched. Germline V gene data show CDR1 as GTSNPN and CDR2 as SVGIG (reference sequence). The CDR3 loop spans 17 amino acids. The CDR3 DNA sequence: TGTGCCTGGAGTGGGGTTAGCGGGAGGTCCTCCTACAATGAGCAGTTCTTC. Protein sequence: CAWSGVSGRSSYNEQFF.